The rows below give T cell receptor beta chains drawn from one sample of a study of T cell changes during pregnancy in multiple sclerosis. The repertoire was sequenced with immunoSEQ multiplex PCR; TCRdb's copy has only in-frame clones and lacks some. This sample yields about 100,000 clones, of which approximately 90% are seen a single time; around 0.8% belongs to the top ten. Source: peripheral blood, taken in the second trimester of pregnancy. These receptors all come from a female donor in good health, enrolled as a control in a pregnancy study. Each CDR3 is given with its conserved first and last residue. The order of the fields is clone size, J gene, V gene, D gene, CDR3 protein, CDR3 DNA. The D gene is left open where the match is weak. Only some rows state a clone size, as once, few, many or a class for expanded clones.

few,TRBJ1-1,TRBV29-1,TRBD1,CSGGQVKTEAFF,TGCAGCGGGGGACAGGTTAAAACTGAAGCTTTCTTT
-,TRBJ2-2,TRBV4-3,-,CASSQAPQGNTGELFF,TGCGCCAGCAGCCAAGCACCTCAGGGGAACACCGGGGAGCTGTTTTTT
-,TRBJ1-4,TRBV30,-,CAWKTGLSAGEKLFF,TGTGCCTGGAAAACGGGCCTTTCGGCGGGAGAAAAACTGTTTTTT
once,TRBJ2-1,TRBV14,TRBD2,CASSQAPPLAGFAYNEQFF,TGTGCCAGCAGCCAAGCCCCCCCTCTAGCGGGGTTCGCCTACAATGAGCAGTTCTTC
once,TRBJ2-7,TRBV10-2,TRBD2,CASRGGTEQYF,TGCGCCAGCAGGGGGGGGACCGAGCAGTACTTC
-,TRBJ2-1,TRBV7-2,-,CASSLGAEGSGEQFF,TGTGCCAGCAGCTTAGGAGCGGAGGGGAGTGGGGAGCAGTTCTTC
once,TRBJ1-2,TRBV12-5,TRBD1,CASGPEGALGYGYTF,TGTGCTAGTGGCCCCGAGGGGGCCTTAGGCTATGGCTACACCTTC
-,TRBJ2-1,TRBV5-1,TRBD1,CASRRGQGSHNEQFF,TGCGCCAGCAGACGGGGACAGGGGTCCCACAATGAGCAGTTCTTC
-,TRBJ2-5,TRBV5-1,TRBD1,CASSSDRGQWTQYF,TGCGCCAGCAGCTCGGACAGGGGCCAATGGACCCAGTACTTC
-,TRBJ1-2,TRBV16,TRBD1,CASSQSSDRVYGYTF,TGTGCCAGCAGCCAATCTAGCGACAGGGTCTATGGCTACACCTTC
-,TRBJ2-3,TRBV6-1,-,CASSELQADTQYF,TGTGCCAGCAGTGAATTACAGGCAGATACGCAGTATTTT
-,TRBJ1-5,TRBV5-1,-,CASSFGGTSNQPQHF,TGCGCCAGCAGCTTTGGGGGGACCAGCAATCAGCCCCAGCATTTT
few,TRBJ1-6,TRBV4-1,TRBD1,CASSQGVRGRSPLHF,TGCGCCAGCAGCCAAGGGGTCAGGGGGCGATCACCCCTCCACTTT
-,TRBJ2-5,TRBV20-1,-,CSGTEEETQYF,TGCAGTGGGACGGAGGAGGAGACCCAGTACTTC
-,TRBJ1-6,TRBV4-3,-,CASSQETGTNRNSPLHF,TGCGCCAGCAGCCAAGAAACAGGCACCAACCGTAATTCACCCCTCCACTTT
-,TRBJ2-7,TRBV19,TRBD2,CASSETSGGLYEQYF,TGTGCCAGTAGTGAGACTAGCGGGGGGCTCTACGAGCAGTACTTC
-,TRBJ1-1,TRBV7-2,-,CASSSNLGQKYTEAFF,TGTGCCAGCAGCTCTAACCTCGGACAGAAATACACTGAAGCTTTCTTT
-,TRBJ1-1,TRBV5-1,TRBD1,CASSVTGGAGKTEAFF,TGCGCCAGCAGCGTGACAGGGGGCGCGGGGAAAACTGAAGCTTTCTTT
-,TRBJ2-7,TRBV11-2,TRBD1,CASSLRQGFFYEQYF,TGTGCCAGCAGCCTACGACAGGGGTTTTTTTACGAGCAGTACTTC
-,TRBJ2-7,TRBV2,-,CASSGGTVSYEQYF,TGTGCCAGCAGTGGCGGGACAGTCTCCTACGAGCAGTACTTC
-,TRBJ2-5,TRBV11-3,-,CASAKGFGETQYF,TGTGCCAGCGCGAAGGGGTTTGGGGAGACCCAGTACTTC
few,TRBJ1-5,TRBV19,TRBD1,CASSIAGGRNQPQHF,TGTGCCAGTAGTATTGCAGGGGGCCGCAATCAGCCCCAGCATTTT
-,TRBJ1-2,TRBV6-4,-,CASSDSILTGGYGYTF,TGTGCCAGCAGTGACTCGATCTTGACAGGAGGCTATGGCTACACCTTC
-,TRBJ2-2,TRBV6-4,-,CASRTAGGELFF,TGTGCCAGCAGAACCGCGGGCGGGGAGCTGTTTTTT
-,TRBJ2-7,TRBV5-1,-,CASSHGGRDTYEQYF,TGCGCCAGCAGCCACGGAGGCAGGGACACCTACGAGCAGTACTTC
-,TRBJ2-1,TRBV11-2,TRBD2,CASSLGTSGLNEQFF,TGTGCCAGCAGCTTAGGGACTAGCGGGTTGAATGAGCAGTTCTTC
-,TRBJ2-2,TRBV15,TRBD2,CATSGEGGRELFF,TGTGCCACCAGCGGGGAGGGTGGGAGGGAGCTGTTTTTT
-,TRBJ1-5,TRBV28,-,CASISQGILPQHF,TGTGCCAGCATCTCGCAGGGTATCTTGCCCCAGCATTTT
-,TRBJ2-5,TRBV5-1,TRBD1,CASSLTEQGMWETQYF,TGCGCCAGCAGCTTAACGGAACAGGGGATGTGGGAGACCCAGTACTTC
-,TRBJ2-3,TRBV4-2,-,CASSQVYGDTQYF,TGTGCCAGCAGCCAAGTTTACGGAGATACGCAGTATTTT
once,TRBJ1-2,TRBV5-6,TRBD1,CASSLAGTDGYTF,TGTGCCAGCAGCTTGGCTGGGACAGATGGCTACACCTTC
-,TRBJ1-1,TRBV13,-,CASSQHRSEFF,TGTGCCAGCAGTCAACACAGGTCCGAGTTCTTT
few,TRBJ2-6,TRBV6-1,-,CASSTGTGANVLTF,TGTGCCAGCTCAACAGGGACTGGGGCCAACGTCCTGACTTTC
-,TRBJ1-5,TRBV7-8,TRBD1,CASSLEQGASQPQHF,TGTGCCAGCAGCTTAGAACAGGGGGCATCTCAGCCCCAGCATTTT
-,TRBJ1-1,TRBV21-1,-,CASSIRGGNTEAFF,TGTGCCAGCAGCATCCGTGGCGGAAACACTGAAGCTTTCTTT
-,TRBJ2-4,TRBV5-6,-,CASSIRVGKNIQYF,TGTGCCAGCAGCATCAGGGTAGGCAAAAACATTCAGTACTTC
-,TRBJ1-5,TRBV25-1,-,CASRAGNQPQHF,TGTGCCAGCAGGGCGGGCAATCAGCCCCAGCATTTT
-,TRBJ1-6,TRBV11-2,-,CASSLSGDLSPLHF,TGTGCCAGCAGCTTATCAGGGGACCTCTCACCCCTCCACTTT
-,TRBJ2-7,TRBV7-9,-,CASSFGGVRYEQYF,TGTGCCAGCAGCTTCGGCGGGGTTCGGTACGAGCAGTACTTC
-,TRBJ1-2,TRBV19,-,CASSKRTDFYGYTF,TGTGCCAGTAGCAAACGGACAGACTTCTATGGCTACACCTTC
-,TRBJ2-7,TRBV4-1,TRBD2,CASSRIAGGPRNEQYF,TGCGCCAGCAGCCGAATAGCGGGGGGCCCGCGAAACGAGCAGTACTTC
-,TRBJ2-1,TRBV20-1,-,CRASAGDEQFF,TGCAGGGCGAGCGCTGGAGATGAGCAGTTCTTC
-,TRBJ2-1,TRBV7-6,-,CASSPGLSSYNEQFF,TGTGCCAGCAGCCCTGGGCTGAGCTCCTACAATGAGCAGTTCTTC
-,TRBJ1-3,TRBV11-2,-,CASSLVGAGRAGNTIYF,TGTGCCAGCAGCTTAGTGGGCGCAGGGAGGGCTGGAAACACCATATATTTT
-,TRBJ2-7,TRBV2,-,CASSAPGHRYEQYF,TGTGCCAGCAGTGCACCGGGACACCGCTACGAGCAGTACTTC
-,TRBJ1-1,TRBV30,TRBD1,CARGRGQESEAFF,TGTGCCCGGGGGAGAGGACAGGAGTCAGAAGCTTTCTTT
-,TRBJ2-2,TRBV2,-,CASSVLQSGELFF,TGTGCCAGCAGTGTCTTACAGTCCGGGGAGCTGTTTTTT
-,TRBJ2-1,TRBV2,TRBD1,CASSYTGTGNEQFF,TGTGCCAGCAGTTATACCGGGACAGGGAATGAGCAGTTCTTC
once,TRBJ1-6,TRBV28,-,CASSSPRGDEYNSPLHF,TGTGCCAGCAGCTCCCCCCGGGGGGACGAGTATAATTCACCCCTCCACTTT
-,TRBJ1-2,TRBV28,-,CASSLPTIGYTF,TGTGCCAGCAGTCTACCGACAATCGGCTACACCTTC
-,TRBJ1-2,TRBV4-2,-,CASSQEHREDYGYTF,TGTGCCAGCAGCCAAGAACACAGGGAAGACTATGGCTACACCTTC
-,TRBJ1-4,TRBV7-8,-,CASSPTALGGREKLFF,TGTGCCAGCAGCCCTACCGCTCTGGGGGGAAGAGAAAAACTGTTTTTT
-,TRBJ2-7,TRBV7-2,TRBD2,CASSSAVRAGGAYEQYF,TGTGCCAGCAGCTCGGCCGTTCGAGCGGGAGGTGCCTACGAGCAGTACTTC
-,TRBJ2-5,TRBV9,-,CASSVQGLQETQYF,TGTGCCAGCAGCGTCCAGGGTTTGCAAGAGACCCAGTACTTC
-,TRBJ1-6,TRBV2,-,CASSEAGNRQVPNSPLHF,TGTGCCAGCAGTGAAGCAGGCAACCGACAGGTCCCCAATTCACCCCTCCACTTT